This TCR beta chain derives from a study of PD-1 blockade in classical Hodgkin lymphoma (dated by TCRdb to about 2020). Some background on the complete study: Nivolumab dosing was 3 mg/kg intravenously every 2 weeks, continuing until either disease progression or unacceptable toxicity. A peripheral blood immune signature of response to PD-1 blockade in classical Hodgkin lymphoma was defined using TCR beta sequencing and CyTOF. General study outcomes and caveats: The study was restricted to a single clinical trial cohort, and the causes of repertoire differences, possibly disease activity or prior therapy, were left undefined. A significant rise by C4D1 was seen in CD4+ but not CD8+ TCR diversity (p=0.0027 vs p=0.16), with the rise being most apparent in complete responders (p=0.02). Diversity was lower in patients who began nivolumab less than 1 year after ASCT, so these patients were left out of later analyses to avoid confounding by immune reconstitution. Baseline TCR diversity was reported to be lower in newly diagnosed patients than in healthy donors, and even lower in relapsed/refractory patients. Among trial patients, those achieving complete response had baseline diversity similar to that of newly diagnosed patients, while diversity was significantly lower in partial responders and progressors.

CDR1 WNHNN and CDR2 SYGVQD are derived from the germline V gene (reference sequence). Here V drops 4 bases and J drops 2 bases, and the junction holds 7 bases not matched to any gene. Spanning cysteine to phenylalanine, the CDR3 consists of 15 amino acids. The retained sequence is limited to the CDR3, 45 bases, with the frame set at the first base. Genomic DNA was extracted with the Qiagen DNeasy kit from unsorted PBMCs and from negatively selected CD4+ and CD8+ fractions. Using primers that anneal to V and J segments, immunoSEQ multiplex PCR amplified the TCR beta CDR3 regions. A synthetic immune receptor repertoire was used to minimize amplification bias, and remaining bias was computationally removed after sequencing. Concerning the study's data processing: Custom Python scripts were used to quantify repertoire diversity as the Shannon entropy index. Unsorted, CD4+ and CD8+ repertoires were examined separately, except in combined analyses, for which CD4+ and CD8+ sequences were merged in silico. Clonal expansion was defined as at least a 2-fold frequency increase after treatment relative to C1D1, with a pseudocount of 0.5 for undetected baseline clones. Singleton clones were defined as clones with 0 or 1 copy at C1D1, and non-singleton clones were defined as clones with 2 or more copies. Clones expanded in unsorted samples were annotated as CD4+, CD8+ or unknown by matching protein sequences in sorted samples from the same patient. Wilcoxon tests on paired samples were used to test changes in diversity from C1D1 to C4D1. The clones in this table, taken by TCRdb from immuneACCESS, are in-frame only. Not every clone is retained; where verified, under half of the shortfall comes from an unresolved V gene, and the cause of the rest is unknown. D and trimming come from the DNA, and the V and J calls and clone size come from that table. The sample records about 37,000 clones, 80% to 90% of which are singletons. Around 7.7% of the sample goes to the ten largest clones.

Remarks on this clone: The specificity of this receptor is unknown. No base quality information exists; no much larger clone differs at one position.

The time point label for this specimen denotes: cycle 2 day 1 (C2D1) of nivolumab. Relapse after autologous stem cell transplantation had occurred in all trial patients, and cohorts A, B and C were distinguished by prior brentuximab vedotin exposure. The trial cohort was composed of about 54 patients with relapsed/refractory classical Hodgkin lymphoma, for whom complete response, partial response or progressive disease was recorded as best overall response. Trial patients were treated with single-agent nivolumab in the multi-cohort phase II CheckMate 205 trial. Best overall response was determined by an independent review committee according to the 2007 International Working Group response criteria. Trial PBMCs were collected just before the start of nivolumab (C1D1) and during therapy at cycle 2 day 1 and cycle 4 day 1. After peripheral blood was drawn into 8 mL Vacutainer Cell Preparation Tubes, PBMCs were isolated by centrifugation and then cryopreserved.

The chain uses TRBV10-1 and TRBJ2-7, with 8 bases matching TRBD1. The sample here was peripheral blood mononuclear cells (PBMCs), taken before the second cycle of nivolumab. The clonotype comes from a human donor with classical Hodgkin lymphoma. The sequenced DNA: TGCGCCAGCAGTGCCGTTCGGACAGGGCCCTACGAGCAGTACTTC. This gives the protein CASSAVRTGPYEQYF.